This T cell receptor (beta chain) comes out of a study of T cells expressing NK-cell markers. The CDR3 has 14 amino acids. Germline V gene lookup returns CDR1 DFQATT and CDR2 SNEGSKA (reference sequence). TCRdb re-called the 5' RACE reads and catalogs CDR3 proteins one per entry, DNA excluded. The repertoire shows 250,000 or so distinct CDR3 sequences; the top ten hold 4% to 5%. This clonotype originated in a woman aged 18 to 75 in good health. The chain carries TRBV20-1 and TRBJ1-5. Sequencing was performed on blood T cells: a sorted CD56 or NKG2C T cell subset, CD4+ or CD8+ T cells, or bulk PBMC T cells (not recorded which). CDR3 loop: CRASSGIGNQPQHF.